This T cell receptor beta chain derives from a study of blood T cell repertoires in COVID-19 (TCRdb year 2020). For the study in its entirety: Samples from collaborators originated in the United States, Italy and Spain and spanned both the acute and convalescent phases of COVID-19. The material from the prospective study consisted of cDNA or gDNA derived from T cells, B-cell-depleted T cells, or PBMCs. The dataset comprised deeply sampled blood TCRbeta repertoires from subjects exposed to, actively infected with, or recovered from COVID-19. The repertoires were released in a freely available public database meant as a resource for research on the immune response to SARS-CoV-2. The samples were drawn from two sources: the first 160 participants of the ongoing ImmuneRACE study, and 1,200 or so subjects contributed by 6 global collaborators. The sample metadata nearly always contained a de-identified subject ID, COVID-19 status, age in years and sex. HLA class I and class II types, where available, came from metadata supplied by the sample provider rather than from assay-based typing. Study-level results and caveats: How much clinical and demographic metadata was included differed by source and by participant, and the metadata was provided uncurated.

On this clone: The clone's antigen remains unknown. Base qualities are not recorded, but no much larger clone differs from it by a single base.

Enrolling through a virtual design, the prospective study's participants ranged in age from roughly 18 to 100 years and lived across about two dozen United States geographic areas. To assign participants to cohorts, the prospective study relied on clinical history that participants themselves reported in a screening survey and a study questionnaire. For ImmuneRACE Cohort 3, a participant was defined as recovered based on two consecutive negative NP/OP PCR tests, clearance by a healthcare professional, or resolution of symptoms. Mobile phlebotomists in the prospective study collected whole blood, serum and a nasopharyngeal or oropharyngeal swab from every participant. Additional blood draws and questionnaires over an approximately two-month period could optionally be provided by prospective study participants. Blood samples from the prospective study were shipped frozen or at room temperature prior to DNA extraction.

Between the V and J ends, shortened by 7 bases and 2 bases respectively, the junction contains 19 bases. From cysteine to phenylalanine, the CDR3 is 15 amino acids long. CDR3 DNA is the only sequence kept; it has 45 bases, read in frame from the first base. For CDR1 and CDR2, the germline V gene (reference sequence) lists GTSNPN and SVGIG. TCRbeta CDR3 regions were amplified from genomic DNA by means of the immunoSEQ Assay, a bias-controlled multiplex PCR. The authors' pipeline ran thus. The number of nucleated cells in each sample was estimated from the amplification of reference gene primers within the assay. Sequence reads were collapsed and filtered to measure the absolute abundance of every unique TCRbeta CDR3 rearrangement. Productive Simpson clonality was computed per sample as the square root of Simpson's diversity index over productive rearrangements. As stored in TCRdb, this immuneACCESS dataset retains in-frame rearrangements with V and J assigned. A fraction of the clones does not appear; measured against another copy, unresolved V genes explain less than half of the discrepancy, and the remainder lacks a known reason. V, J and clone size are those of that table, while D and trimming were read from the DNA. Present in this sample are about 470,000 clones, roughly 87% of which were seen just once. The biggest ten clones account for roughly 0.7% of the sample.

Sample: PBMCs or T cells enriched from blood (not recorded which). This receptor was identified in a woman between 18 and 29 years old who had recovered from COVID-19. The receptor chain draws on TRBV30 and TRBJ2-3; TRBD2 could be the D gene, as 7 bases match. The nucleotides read TGTGCCTCGACCCGGGGGGCGGGTCTCACAGATACGCAGTATTTT. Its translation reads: CASTRGAGLTDTQYF.